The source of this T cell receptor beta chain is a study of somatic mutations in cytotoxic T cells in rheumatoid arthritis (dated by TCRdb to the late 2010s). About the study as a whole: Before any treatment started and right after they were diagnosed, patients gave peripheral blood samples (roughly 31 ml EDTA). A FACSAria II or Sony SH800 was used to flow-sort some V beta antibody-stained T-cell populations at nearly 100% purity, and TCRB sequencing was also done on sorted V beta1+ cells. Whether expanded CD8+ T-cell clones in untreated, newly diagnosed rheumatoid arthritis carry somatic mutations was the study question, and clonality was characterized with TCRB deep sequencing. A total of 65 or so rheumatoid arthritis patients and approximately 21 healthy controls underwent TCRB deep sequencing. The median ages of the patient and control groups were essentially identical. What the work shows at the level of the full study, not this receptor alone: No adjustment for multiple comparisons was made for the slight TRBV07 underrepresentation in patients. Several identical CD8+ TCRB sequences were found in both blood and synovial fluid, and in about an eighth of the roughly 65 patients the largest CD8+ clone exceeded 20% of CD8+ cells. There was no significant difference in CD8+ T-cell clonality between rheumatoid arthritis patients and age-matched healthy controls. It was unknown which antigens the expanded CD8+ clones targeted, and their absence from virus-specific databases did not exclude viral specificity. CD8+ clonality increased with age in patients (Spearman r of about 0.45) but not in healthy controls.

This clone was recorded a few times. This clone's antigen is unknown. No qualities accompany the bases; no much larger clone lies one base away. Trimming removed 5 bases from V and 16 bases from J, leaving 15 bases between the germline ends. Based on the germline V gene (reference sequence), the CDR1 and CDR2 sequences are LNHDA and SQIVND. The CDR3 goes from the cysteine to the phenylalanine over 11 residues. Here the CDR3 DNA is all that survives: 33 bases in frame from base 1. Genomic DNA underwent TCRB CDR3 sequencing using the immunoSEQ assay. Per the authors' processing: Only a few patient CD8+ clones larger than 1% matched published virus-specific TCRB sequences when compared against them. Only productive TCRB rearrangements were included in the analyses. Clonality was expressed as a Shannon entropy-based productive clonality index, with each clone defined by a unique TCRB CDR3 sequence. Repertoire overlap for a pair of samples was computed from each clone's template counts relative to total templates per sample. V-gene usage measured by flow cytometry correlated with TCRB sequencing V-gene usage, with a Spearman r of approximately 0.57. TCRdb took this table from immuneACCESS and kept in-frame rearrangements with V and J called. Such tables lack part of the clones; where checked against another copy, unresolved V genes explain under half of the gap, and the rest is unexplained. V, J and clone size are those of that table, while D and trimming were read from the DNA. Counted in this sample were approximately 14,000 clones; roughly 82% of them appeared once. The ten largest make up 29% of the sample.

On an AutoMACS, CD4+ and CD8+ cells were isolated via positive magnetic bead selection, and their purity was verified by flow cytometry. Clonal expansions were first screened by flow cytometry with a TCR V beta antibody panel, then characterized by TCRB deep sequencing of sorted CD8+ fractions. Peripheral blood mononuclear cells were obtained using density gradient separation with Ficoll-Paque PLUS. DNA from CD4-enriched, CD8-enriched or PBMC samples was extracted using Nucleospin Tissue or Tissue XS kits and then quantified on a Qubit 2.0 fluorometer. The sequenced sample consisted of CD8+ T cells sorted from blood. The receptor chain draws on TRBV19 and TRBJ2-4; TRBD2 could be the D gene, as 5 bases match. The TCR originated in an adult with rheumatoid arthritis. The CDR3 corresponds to CASSLGLATYF. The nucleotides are TGTGCCAGTAGTTTGGGGTTAGCGACATACTTC.